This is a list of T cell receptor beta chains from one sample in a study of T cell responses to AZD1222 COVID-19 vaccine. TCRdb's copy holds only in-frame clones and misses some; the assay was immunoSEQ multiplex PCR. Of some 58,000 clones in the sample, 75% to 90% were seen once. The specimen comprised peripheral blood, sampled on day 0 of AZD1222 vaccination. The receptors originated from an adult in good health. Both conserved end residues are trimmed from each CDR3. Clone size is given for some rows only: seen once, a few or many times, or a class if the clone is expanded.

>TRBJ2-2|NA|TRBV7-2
ASSSTGGGTGELF
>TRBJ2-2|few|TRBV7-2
ASSLTPGRPTGELF
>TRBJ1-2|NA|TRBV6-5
ASSYSTDGIGYT
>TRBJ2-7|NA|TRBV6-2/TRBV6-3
ASSLGTGDFNEQY
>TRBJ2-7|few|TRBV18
ASSPPTASGSHYEQY
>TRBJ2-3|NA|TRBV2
ASSVRQITDTQY
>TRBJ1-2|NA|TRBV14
ASSRQGTGPSGYT
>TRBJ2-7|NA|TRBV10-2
ASGLAVSYEQY
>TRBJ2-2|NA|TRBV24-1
ATGDTGTNGELF
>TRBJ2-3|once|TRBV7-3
ASSIRQGSNTQY
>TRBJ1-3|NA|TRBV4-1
ASSQRQTAGNTIY
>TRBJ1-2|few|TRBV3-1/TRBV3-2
ASSQDQGGVVYT
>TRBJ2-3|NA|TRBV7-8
ASSLAGGSRGDTQY
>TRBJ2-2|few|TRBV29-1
SALPPGARAGELF
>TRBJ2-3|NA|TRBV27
ASRSLVSTDTQY
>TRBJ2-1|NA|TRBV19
ASSIGGAGEREQF
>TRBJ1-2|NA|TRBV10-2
ASSMDTTTGYT
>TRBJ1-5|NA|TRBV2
ASSEQGNQPQH
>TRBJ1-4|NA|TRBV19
ASSMRDGNEKLF
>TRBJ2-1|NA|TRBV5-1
ASSLGLARHNEQF
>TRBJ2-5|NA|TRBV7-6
ASSLAGQGETQY
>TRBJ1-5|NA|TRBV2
ASSDTGGYQPQH
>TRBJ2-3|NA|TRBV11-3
ASSKVGQNTDTQY
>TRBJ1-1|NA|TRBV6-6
ASSSVDRGVTEAF
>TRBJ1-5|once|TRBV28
ASSSPVQPQH
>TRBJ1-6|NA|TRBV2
ASTRTENSPLH
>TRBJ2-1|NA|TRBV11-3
ASSLRENYNEQF
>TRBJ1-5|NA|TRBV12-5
ASGSMTTFPGYQPQH
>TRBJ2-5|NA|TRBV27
ASSPGLEGETQY
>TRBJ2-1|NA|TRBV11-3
ASAGLGGSYNEQF
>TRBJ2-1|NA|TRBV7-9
ASSPPGTGNEQF
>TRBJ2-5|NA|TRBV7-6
ASSFPPGLDEETQY
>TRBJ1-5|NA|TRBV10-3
ATRTEEGNQPQH
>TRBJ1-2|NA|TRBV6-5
ASRYDREYGYT
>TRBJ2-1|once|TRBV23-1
ASGNSGQFNEQF
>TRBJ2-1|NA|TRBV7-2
ASSLSGTQSYNEQF
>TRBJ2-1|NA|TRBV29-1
SVDHTSYNEQF
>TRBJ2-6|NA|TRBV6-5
ASSYSKSGANVLT
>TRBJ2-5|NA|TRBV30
AWSVGVAGGRGETQY
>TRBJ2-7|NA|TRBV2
ASSQPSGFPYEQY
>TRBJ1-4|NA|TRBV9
ASSPEGGYNEKLF
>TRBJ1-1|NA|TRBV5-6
ASSLEQAGNTEAF
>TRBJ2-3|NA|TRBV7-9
ASSSGLAVSTDTQY
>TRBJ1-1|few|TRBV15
ATSREMGINTEAF
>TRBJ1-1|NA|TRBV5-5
ASSRATGRPLLGSEAF
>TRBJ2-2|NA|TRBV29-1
SVALGQGTGELF
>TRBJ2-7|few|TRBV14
ASSQYRDALY
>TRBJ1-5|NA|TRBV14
ASSPAGINQPQH
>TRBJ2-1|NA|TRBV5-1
ASSLISDGDSTNEQF
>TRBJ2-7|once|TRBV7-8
ASSLGMQGREQY
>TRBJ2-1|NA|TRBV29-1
SVTSALALNEQF
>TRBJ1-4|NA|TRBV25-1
ASREGGVQNEKLF
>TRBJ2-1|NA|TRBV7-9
ASSSLWDFSSYNEQF
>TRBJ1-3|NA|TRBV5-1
ASSLSAGYGNTIY
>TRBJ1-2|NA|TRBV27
ASSLRQGTYGYT
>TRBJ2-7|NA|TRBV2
ASSLYRDAYEQY
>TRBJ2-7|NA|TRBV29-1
SVEGRGADYEQY